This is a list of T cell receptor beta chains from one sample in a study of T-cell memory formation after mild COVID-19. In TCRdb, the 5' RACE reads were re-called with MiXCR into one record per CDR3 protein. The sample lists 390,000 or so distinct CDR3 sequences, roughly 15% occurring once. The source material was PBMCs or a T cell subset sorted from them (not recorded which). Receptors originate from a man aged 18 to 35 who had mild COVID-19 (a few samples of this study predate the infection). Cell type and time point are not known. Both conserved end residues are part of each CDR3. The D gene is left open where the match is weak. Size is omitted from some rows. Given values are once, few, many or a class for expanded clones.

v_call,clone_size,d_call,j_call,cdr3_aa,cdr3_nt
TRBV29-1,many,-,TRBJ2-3,CSVENRDRNTDTQYF,TGCAGCGTTGAGAACAGGGACCGAAACACAGATACGCAGTATTTT
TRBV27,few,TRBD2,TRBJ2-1,CATRRGSSYNEQFF,TGTGCCACCCGGCGGGGGAGCTCCTACAATGAGCAGTTCTTC
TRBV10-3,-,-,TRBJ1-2,CAISEGGDHSGYTF,TGTGCCATCAGTGAAGGAGGGGATCATAGTGGCTACACCTTC
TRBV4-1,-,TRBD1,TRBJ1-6,CATRQGGGINSPLHF,TGCGCCACCCGACAGGGAGGGGGGATAAATTCACCCCTCCACTTT
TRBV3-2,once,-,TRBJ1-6,CASSQYGRRCNSPLHF,TGTGCCAGCAGCCAGTACGGACGGAGGTGTAATTCACCCCTCCACTTT
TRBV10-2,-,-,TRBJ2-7,CASSERGVYEQYF,TGCGCCAGCAGTGAGAGGGGGGTCTACGAGCAGTACTTC
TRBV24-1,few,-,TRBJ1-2,CATSDFGRESGYTF,TGTGCCACCAGTGATTTCGGCAGGGAGAGTGGCTACACCTTC
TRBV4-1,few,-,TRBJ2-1,CASSNFRETYNEQFF,TGCGCCAGCAGCAACTTTCGGGAGACCTACAATGAGCAGTTCTTC
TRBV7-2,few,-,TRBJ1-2,CASSLVVGRANYGYTF,TGTGCCAGCAGCTTAGTGGTCGGGCGAGCTAACTATGGCTACACCTTC
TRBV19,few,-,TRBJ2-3,CASSIAQASRSTDTQYF,TGTGCCAGTAGTATAGCCCAGGCCTCGAGGAGCACAGATACGCAGTATTTT
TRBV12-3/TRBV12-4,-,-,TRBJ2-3,CASRSGLGTDTQYF,TGTGCCAGCAGATCAGGGCTGGGCACAGATACGCAGTATTTT
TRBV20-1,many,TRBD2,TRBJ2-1,CSARPSGGYNEQFF,TGCAGTGCTAGACCTAGCGGGGGATACAATGAGCAGTTCTTC
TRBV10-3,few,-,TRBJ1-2,CAISDANYGYTF,TGTGCCATCAGTGATGCCAACTATGGCTACACCTTC
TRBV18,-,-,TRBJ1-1,CASSPYQLYGASEEAFF,TGTGCCAGCTCACCCTACCAGCTTTACGGGGCATCGGAGGAAGCTTTCTTT
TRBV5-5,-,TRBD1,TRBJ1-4,CASSERTGGFGEKLFF,TGTGCCAGCAGCGAACGGACAGGGGGTTTCGGTGAAAAACTGTTTTTT
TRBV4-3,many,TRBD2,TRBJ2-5,CASSHLNEAGGVETQYF,TGCGCCAGCAGCCACCTCAACGAAGCGGGGGGAGTAGAGACCCAGTACTTC
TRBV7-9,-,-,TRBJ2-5,CASSPGLWQETQYF,TGTGCCAGCAGCCCCGGGCTTTGGCAAGAGACCCAGTACTTC
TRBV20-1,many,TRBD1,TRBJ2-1,CSAPDRGNEQFF,TGCAGTGCCCCCGACAGGGGTAATGAGCAGTTCTTC
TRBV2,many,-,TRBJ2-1,CASSEGGAYNEQFF,TGTGCCAGCAGTGAAGGGGGGGCCTACAATGAGCAGTTCTTC
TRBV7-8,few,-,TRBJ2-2,CASSSTVGGELFF,TGTGCCAGCAGCTCCACCGTCGGCGGGGAGCTGTTTTTT
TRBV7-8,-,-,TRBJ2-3,CASAPSTDTQYF,TGTGCCAGCGCCCCGAGCACAGATACGCAGTATTTT
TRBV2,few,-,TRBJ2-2,CASRVGTSTGELFF,TGTGCCAGCAGAGTCGGGACATCCACCGGGGAGCTGTTTTTT
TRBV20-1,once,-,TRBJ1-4,CSASSRSGATNEKLFF,TGCAGTGCTAGCAGTCGGTCGGGGGCAACTAATGAAAAACTGTTTTTT
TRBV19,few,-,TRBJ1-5,CASSIDLRLPQHF,TGTGCCAGTAGTATAGATCTTAGGCTGCCCCAGCATTTT
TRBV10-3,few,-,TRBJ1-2,CAISDSANYGYTF,TGTGCCATCAGTGATTCGGCTAACTATGGCTACACCTTC
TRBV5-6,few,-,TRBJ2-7,CASCFGGFPYEQYF,TGTGCCAGCTGCTTTGGCGGGTTCCCCTACGAGCAGTACTTC
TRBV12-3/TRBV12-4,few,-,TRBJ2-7,CASSFGYYEQYF,TGTGCCAGCAGTTTTGGATACTACGAGCAGTACTTC
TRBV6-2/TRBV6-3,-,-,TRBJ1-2,CASTQSNYGYTF,TGTGCCAGCACCCAATCTAACTATGGCTACACCTTC
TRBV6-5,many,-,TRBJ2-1,CASSSTGSYNEQFF,TGTGCCAGCAGTTCGACAGGTTCCTACAATGAGCAGTTCTTC
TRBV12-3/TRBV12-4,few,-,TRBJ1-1,CASSSWGDTEAFF,TGTGCCAGCAGTTCGTGGGGGGACACTGAAGCTTTCTTT
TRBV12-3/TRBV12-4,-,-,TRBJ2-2,CASSSRDSEGTGELFF,TGTGCCAGCAGTTCGCGCGACAGCGAGGGGACCGGGGAGCTGTTTTTT
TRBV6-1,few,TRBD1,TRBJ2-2,CASNRGAGELFF,TGTGCCAGCAACAGGGGGGCCGGGGAGCTGTTTTTT
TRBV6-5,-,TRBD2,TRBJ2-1,CASSYSSGGAENEQFF,TGTGCCAGCAGTTACTCTAGCGGGGGGGCCGAGAATGAGCAGTTCTTC
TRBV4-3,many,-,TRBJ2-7,CASSQAKGYTYEQYF,TGCGCCAGCAGCCAAGCAAAGGGTTACACTTACGAGCAGTACTTC
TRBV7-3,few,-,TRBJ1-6,CASSLYGGRDSPLHF,TGTGCCAGCAGCTTATATGGGGGTCGGGATTCACCCCTCCACTTT
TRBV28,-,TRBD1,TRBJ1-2,CASSPQTGGGQTSNYGYTF,TGTGCCAGCAGTCCCCAGACAGGGGGCGGCCAGACTTCTAACTATGGCTACACCTTC
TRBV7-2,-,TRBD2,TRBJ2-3,CASSHPPGGGVKDTQYF,TGTGCCAGCAGCCACCCCCCCGGCGGGGGGGTTAAAGATACGCAGTATTTT
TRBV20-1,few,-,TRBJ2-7,CSASRGHSYEQYF,TGCAGTGCTAGTCGGGGGCACTCCTACGAGCAGTACTTC
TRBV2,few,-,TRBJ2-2,CASTADLANTGELFF,TGTGCCAGCACGGCGGACCTAGCGAACACCGGGGAGCTGTTTTTT
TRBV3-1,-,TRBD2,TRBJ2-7,CASSLGTTLQEIQYF,TGTGCCAGCAGCCTAGGGACTACCCTACAGGAAATACAGTACTTC